These 7 T cell receptor beta chains were all obtained from the same sample, sequenced in a study of blood T cell repertoires in COVID-19. Profiled with immunoSEQ multiplex PCR; TCRdb holds only in-frame clones, not every one. The sample shows fewer than 250,000 clones, roughly 83% of them seen only once. The source material was PBMCs or T cells enriched from blood (not recorded which). These receptors were obtained from a woman aged 45 to 65 who had recovered from COVID-19.

The chain has TRBV21-1 and TRBJ2-1; the table's TRBD1 call for D was not verified on the DNA. TRBV21-1 is assigned pseudogene status. CDR3 length equals 15 residues. This CDR3 reads CASSRTTSSYNEQFF. The CDR3 nucleotides read TGTGCCAGCAGCAGGACAACCAGCTCCTACAATGAGCAGTTCTTC.

The CDR3 protein is CASSPGQGDGYTF. In nucleotides, the CDR3 is TGTGCCAGCAGTCCCGGACAGGGGGACGGCTACACCTTC. V usage is TRBV28 and J usage is TRBJ1-2; 10 nucleotides align to TRBD1. The CDR3 covers 13 residues. The trim removed 5 bases at V and 8 bases at J, leaving 5 bases unmatched. The germline CDR1 and CDR2 sequences are MDHEN and SYDVKM.

This clone was counted only a few times. The chain links TRBV4-3 to TRBJ1-1; D is ambiguous. The CDR3 extends over 14 amino acids. Trimming shortened V by 0 bases and J by 5 bases, and 10 bases separated the two germline ends. From germline, CDR1 is LGHNA and CDR2 YSLEER. The CDR3 nucleotides are TGCGCCAGCAGCCAAGATCGACGGGAGACTGAAGCTTTCTTT. Translating gives CASSQDRRETEAFF.

The CDR3 region is CASSYTGTYEQYF. The CDR3 DNA sequence: TGTGCCAGCAGTTATACAGGCACCTACGAGCAGTACTTC. V is TRBV6-2 or TRBV6-3 and J is TRBJ2-7; D is perhaps TRBD1 (5 bases). The CDR3 has 13 amino acids. Germline loops: CDR1 MNHEY, CDR2 SVGEGT. V lost 3 bases and J lost 2, with 8 bases in between.

This chain uses TRBV9 with TRBJ1-2, with TRBD1 identical over 10 bases. The germline V gene has CDR1 SGDLS and CDR2 YYNGEE. This CDR3 contains 17 residues. The trim removed 4 bases at V and 8 bases at J, leaving 17 bases unmatched. The DNA of the CDR3 is TGTGCCAGCAGCCCGTGGGGGGGACAGGGGCCCAAGAACGGCTACACCTTC. Protein sequence: CASSPWGGQGPKNGYTF.

This chain uses TRBV7-9 with TRBJ2-3; 7 bases line up with TRBD2. Per germline, CDR1 SEHNR and CDR2 FQNEAQ (reference sequence). This CDR3 spans 16 amino acids. The ends lost 5 bases at V and 2 bases at J; junction bases unmatched: 10. CDR3 sequence: CASSHYGGGITDTQYF. In DNA form, the CDR3 reads TGTGCCAGCAGCCATTACGGGGGAGGGATCACAGATACGCAGTATTTT.

The V gene is TRBV7-3, the J gene TRBJ2-3, with D maybe TRBD1 (6 bases). V lost 5 bases and J 3 bases, leaving 12 bases between the germline ends. Looked up from germline, CDR1 is SGHTA and CDR2 is FQGTGA. The CDR3 loop spans 14 amino acids. CDR3 in amino acids: CASSMGHSTDTQYF. The CDR3 DNA is TGTGCCAGCAGCATGGGACATTCAACAGATACGCAGTATTTT.